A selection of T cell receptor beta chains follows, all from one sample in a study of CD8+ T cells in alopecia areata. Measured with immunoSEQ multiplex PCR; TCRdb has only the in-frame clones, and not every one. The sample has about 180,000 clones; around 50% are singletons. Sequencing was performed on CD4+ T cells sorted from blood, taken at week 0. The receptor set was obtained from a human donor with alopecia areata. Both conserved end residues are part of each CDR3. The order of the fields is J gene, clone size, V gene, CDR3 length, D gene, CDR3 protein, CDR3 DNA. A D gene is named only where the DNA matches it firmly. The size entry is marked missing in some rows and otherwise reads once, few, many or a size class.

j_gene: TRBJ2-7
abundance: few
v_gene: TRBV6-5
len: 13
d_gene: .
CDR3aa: CASSTAHSYEQYF
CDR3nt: TGTGCCAGCAGTACGGCGCACTCCTACGAGCAGTACTTC

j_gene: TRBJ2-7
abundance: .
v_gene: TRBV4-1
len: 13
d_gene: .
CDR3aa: CASSQDQGREQYF
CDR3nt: TGCGCCAGCAGCCAAGATCAGGGTCGGGAGCAGTACTTC

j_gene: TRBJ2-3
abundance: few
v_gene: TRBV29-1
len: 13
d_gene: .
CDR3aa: CSVEGRFTDTQYF
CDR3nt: TGCAGCGTTGAGGGCAGATTCACAGATACGCAGTATTTT

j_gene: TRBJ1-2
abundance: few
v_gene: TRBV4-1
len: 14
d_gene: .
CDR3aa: CASSQELTNYGYTF
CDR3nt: TGCGCCAGCAGCCAAGAATTAACTAACTATGGCTACACCTTC

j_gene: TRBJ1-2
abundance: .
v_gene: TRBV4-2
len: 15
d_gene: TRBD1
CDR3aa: CASSQNERQGYGYTF
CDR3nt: TGTGCCAGCAGCCAGAACGAACGACAGGGCTATGGCTACACCTTC

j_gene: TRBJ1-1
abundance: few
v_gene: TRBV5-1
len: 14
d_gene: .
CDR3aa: CASSWERVNTEAFF
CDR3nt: TGCGCCAGCAGCTGGGAGAGAGTGAACACTGAAGCTTTCTTT

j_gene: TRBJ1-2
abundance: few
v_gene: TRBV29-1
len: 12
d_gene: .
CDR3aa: CSVERGGYGYTF
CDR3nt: TGCAGCGTTGAGAGGGGCGGGTATGGCTACACCTTC

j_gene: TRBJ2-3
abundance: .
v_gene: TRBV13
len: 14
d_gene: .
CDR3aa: CASSFRTMADTQYF
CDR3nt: TGTGCCAGCAGCTTCCGGACTATGGCAGATACGCAGTATTTT

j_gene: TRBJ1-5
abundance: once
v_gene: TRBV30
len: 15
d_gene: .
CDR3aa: CAWSGVIGRDQPQHF
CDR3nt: TGTGCCTGGAGTGGGGTAATAGGGCGAGATCAGCCCCAGCATTTT

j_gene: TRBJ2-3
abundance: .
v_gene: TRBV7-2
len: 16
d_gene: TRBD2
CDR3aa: CASSSTSGGRTDTQYF
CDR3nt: TGTGCCAGCAGTTCAACTAGCGGGGGCCGCACAGATACGCAGTATTTT

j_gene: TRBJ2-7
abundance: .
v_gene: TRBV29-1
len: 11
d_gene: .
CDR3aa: CSVLASYEQYF
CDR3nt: TGCAGCGTTCTAGCTTCCTACGAGCAGTACTTC

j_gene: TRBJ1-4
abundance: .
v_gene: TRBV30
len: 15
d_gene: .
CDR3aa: CAWTGSEATNEKLFF
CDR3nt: TGTGCCTGGACCGGGTCAGAAGCAACTAATGAAAAACTGTTTTTT

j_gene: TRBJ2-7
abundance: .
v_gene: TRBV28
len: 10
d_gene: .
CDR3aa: CASSLYEQYF
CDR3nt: TGTGCCAGCAGCCTCTACGAGCAGTACTTC

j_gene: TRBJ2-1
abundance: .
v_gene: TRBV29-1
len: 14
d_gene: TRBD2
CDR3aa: CSVEDRGGYNEQFF
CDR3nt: TGCAGCGTTGAAGATCGGGGGGGATACAATGAGCAGTTCTTC

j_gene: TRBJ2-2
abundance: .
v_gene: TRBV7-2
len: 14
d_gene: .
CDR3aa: CASSPRPGTGELFF
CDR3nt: TGTGCCAGCAGCCCCCGCCCCGGCACCGGGGAGCTGTTTTTT

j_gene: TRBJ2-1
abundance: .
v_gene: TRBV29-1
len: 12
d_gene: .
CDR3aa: CSVRSRFNEQFF
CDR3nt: TGCAGCGTACGTTCCAGATTCAATGAGCAGTTCTTC

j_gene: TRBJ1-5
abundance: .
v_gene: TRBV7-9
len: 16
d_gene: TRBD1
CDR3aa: CASSEGTGISNQPQHF
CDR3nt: TGTGCCAGCAGCGAGGGGACAGGGATTAGCAATCAGCCCCAGCATTTT

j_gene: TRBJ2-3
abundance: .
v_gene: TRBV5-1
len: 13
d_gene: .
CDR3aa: CASSPGSTDTQYF
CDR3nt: TGCGCCAGCAGCCCGGGAAGCACAGATACGCAGTATTTT

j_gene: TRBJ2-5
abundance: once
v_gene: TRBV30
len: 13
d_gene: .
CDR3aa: CAWSVSWQETQYF
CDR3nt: TGTGCCTGGAGTGTCAGTTGGCAAGAGACCCAGTACTTC

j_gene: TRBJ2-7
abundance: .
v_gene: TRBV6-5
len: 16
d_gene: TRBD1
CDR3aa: CASSYSVGQGSYEQYF
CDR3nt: TGTGCCAGCAGTTACTCGGTGGGACAGGGGTCCTACGAGCAGTACTTC

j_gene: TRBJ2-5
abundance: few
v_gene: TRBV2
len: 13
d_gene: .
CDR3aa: CASGSRTQETQYF
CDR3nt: TGTGCCAGCGGATCGCGGACCCAAGAGACCCAGTACTTC

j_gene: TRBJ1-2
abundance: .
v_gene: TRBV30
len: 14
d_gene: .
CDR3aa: CAWSDTGTPYGYTF
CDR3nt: TGTGCCTGGAGTGACACCGGGACACCCTATGGCTACACCTTC

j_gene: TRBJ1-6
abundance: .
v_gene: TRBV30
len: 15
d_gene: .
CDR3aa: CAWSRFTGGNSPLHF
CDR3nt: TGTGCCTGGAGCCGATTCACGGGGGGGAATTCACCCCTCCACTTT

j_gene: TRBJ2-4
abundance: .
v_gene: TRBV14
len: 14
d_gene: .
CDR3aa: CASSQDNFKNIQYF
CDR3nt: TGTGCCAGCAGCCAAGATAACTTCAAAAACATTCAGTACTTC

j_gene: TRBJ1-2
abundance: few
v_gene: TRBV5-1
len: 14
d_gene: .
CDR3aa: CASSLDHFSYGYTF
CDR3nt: TGCGCCAGCAGCTTGGACCATTTTTCCTATGGCTACACCTTC

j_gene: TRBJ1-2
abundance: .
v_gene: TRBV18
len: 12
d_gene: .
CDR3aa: CASSSQGQSPTF
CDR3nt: TGTGCCAGCTCATCCCAGGGTCAATCCCCCACCTTC

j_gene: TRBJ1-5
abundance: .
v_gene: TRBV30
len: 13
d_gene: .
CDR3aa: CAWSVSSNQPQHF
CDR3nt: TGTGCCTGGAGTGTTTCCAGCAATCAGCCCCAGCATTTT

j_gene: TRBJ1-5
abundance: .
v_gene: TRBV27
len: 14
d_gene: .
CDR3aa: CASRPRTVNQPQHF
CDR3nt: TGTGCCAGCAGACCCCGGACAGTTAATCAGCCCCAGCATTTT

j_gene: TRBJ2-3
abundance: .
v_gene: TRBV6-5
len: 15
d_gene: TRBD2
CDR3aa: CASSYGLAGTDTQYF
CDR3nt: TGTGCCAGCAGTTACGGACTAGCGGGGACAGATACGCAGTATTTT

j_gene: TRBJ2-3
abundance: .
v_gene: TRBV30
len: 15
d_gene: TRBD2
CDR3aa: CACLLGRGEADTQYF
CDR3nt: TGTGCCTGCTTATTGGGTCGGGGGGAGGCAGATACGCAGTATTTT

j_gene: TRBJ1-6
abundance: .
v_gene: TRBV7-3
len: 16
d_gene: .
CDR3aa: CASSTGGAGSYSPLHF
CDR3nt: TGTGCCAGCAGCACCGGCGGGGCGGGAAGTTATTCACCCCTCCACTTT